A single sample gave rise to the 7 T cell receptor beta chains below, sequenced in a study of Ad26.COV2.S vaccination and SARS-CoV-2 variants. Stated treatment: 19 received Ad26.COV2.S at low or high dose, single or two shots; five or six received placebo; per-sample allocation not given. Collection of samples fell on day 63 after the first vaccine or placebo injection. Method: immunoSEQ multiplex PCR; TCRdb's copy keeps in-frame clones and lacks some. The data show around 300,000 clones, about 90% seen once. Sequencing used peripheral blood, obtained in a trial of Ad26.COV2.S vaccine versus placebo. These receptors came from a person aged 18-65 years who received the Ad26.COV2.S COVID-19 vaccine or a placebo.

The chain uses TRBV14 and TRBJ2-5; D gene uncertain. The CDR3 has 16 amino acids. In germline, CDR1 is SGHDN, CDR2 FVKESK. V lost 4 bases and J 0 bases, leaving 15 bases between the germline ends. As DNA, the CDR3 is TGTGCCAGCAGCCCCCTCGGAGAATTAGACCAAGAGACCCAGTACTTC. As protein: CASSPLGELDQETQYF.

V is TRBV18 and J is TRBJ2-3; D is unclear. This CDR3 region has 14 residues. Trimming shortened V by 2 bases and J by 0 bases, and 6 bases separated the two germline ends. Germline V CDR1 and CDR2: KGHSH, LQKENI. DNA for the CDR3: TGTGCCAGCTCACCAGGGCAGAGCACAGATACGCAGTATTTT. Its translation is CASSPGQSTDTQYF.

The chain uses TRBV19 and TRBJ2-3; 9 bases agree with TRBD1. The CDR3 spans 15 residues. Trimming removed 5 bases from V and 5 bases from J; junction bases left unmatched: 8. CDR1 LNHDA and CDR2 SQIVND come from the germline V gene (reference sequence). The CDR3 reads CASSGEQGAGDTQYF. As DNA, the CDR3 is TGTGCCAGTAGTGGCGAACAGGGGGCTGGAGATACGCAGTATTTT.

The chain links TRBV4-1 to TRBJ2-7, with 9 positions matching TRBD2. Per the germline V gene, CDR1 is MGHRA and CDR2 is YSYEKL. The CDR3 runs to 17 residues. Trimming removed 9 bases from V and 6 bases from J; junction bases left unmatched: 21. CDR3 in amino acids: CARLPRREAGGLGEQYV. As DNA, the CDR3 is TGCGCCAGATTACCCCGGAGGGAAGCGGGAGGATTAGGCGAGCAGTACGTC.

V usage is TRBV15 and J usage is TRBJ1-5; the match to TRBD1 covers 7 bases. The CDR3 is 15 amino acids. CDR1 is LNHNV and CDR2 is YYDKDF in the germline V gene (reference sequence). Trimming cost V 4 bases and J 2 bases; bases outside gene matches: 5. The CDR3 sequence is CATSTQGLGNQPQHF. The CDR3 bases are TGTGCCACCAGCACACAGGGGTTAGGCAATCAGCCCCAGCATTTT.

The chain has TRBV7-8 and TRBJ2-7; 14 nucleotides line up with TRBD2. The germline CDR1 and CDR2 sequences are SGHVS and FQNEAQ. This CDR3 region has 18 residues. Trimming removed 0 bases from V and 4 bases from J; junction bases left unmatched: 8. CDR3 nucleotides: TGTGCCAGCAGCTTAGCGGGACTAGCGGGAGTAATCCTTTACGAGCAGTACGTC. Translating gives CASSLAGLAGVILYEQYV.

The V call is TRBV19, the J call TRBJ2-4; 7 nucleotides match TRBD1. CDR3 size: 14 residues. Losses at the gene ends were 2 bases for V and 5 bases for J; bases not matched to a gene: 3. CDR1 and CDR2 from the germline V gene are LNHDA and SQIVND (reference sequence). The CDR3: CASSIQGDQNIQYF. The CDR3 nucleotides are TGTGCCAGTAGTATACAGGGGGACCAAAACATTCAGTACTTC.